This T cell receptor (beta chain) was identified during a study of blood T cell repertoires in COVID-19. Study background: Samples of COVID-19 (acute and convalescent) were obtained from the United States, Italy and Spain.

V was pared by 1 base and J by 1 base, with 7 bases of the junction left unmatched. The CDR3 runs 18 residues. Germline values: CDR1 MNHEY, CDR2 SMNVEV (reference sequence). Assignments of participants to cohorts depended upon their own reported clinical history. Two negative PCRs, clearance, or symptom resolution had been documented for recovered Cohort 3 donors. TCRdb keeps only in-frame clones here, not all; method: immunoSEQ multiplex PCR. The profile covers 490,000 or so clones, with about 85% appearing a single time and approximately 8% taken by the ten largest. The chain couples TRBV27 to TRBJ2-6; 7 bases fit TRBD1. Specimen: PBMCs or T cells enriched from blood (not recorded which). The sequence derives from a woman aged 55-70 years who had recovered from COVID-19. The CDR3 DNA follows: TGTGCCAGCAGTTTATTCCCGGAGACAGGGTCTGGGGCCAACGTCCTGACTTTC. Translated, it gives CASSLFPETGSGANVLTF.